This T cell receptor (beta chain) derives from a study of blood T cells in healthy people across ages. About the research overall: Template switching captured about one barcoded beta molecule per two T cells. Regarding the study as a whole: Diversity figures based on one million T cells were deemed too low.

A second about 6 to 11 cycle PCR used barcoded and J-beta primers. Every molecule of cDNA carried a tag from a template-switch adaptor with 12 random nucleotides. Using its own MiXCR run on the 5' RACE reads, TCRdb lists one record per CDR3 protein. The data contain about a million distinct CDR3 sequences, approximately 49% of them singletons. With regard to this clonotype: Its target is unknown.

The specimen was blood. The TCR was taken from a young man in good health.

This CDR3 reads CASSFPGTGNEKLFF. As DNA, the CDR3 is TGTGCCAGCAGTTTCCCCGGGACAGGGAATGAAAAACTGTTTTTT. The chain recombines TRBV7-2 with TRBJ1-4, with 9 bases fitting TRBD1. Germline values: CDR1 SGHTA, CDR2 FQGNSA. V lost 6 bases to trimming and J lost 5 bases; unmatched junction nucleotides: 7. This CDR3 region has 15 residues.